The clone carrying this TCR beta chain was seen a few times. This PCR relied on a set of 60 Vbeta primers and 13 Jbeta primers. Here immunoSEQ multiplex PCR was the method, and the copy in TCRdb shows in-frame clones only, minus some. The sample carries around 130,000 clones, around 65% recorded once. The record originates from a study of cytomegalovirus exposure and HLA in healthy donors. V was pared by 6 bases and J by 1 base, with 12 bases between. Looked up from germline, CDR1 is MNHEY and CDR2 is SVGAGI. The CDR3 runs 14 residues. The chain is built from TRBV6-5 and TRBJ1-2; D may be TRBD1 (5 bases). This receptor was identified in a male donor in good health and CMV-seronegative. Sequences were obtained from PBMCs. The CDR3 loop is CASRSPTVNYGYTF. CDR3 bases: TGTGCCAGCAGATCCCCGACAGTTAACTATGGCTACACCTTC.